This TCR beta chain is from a study of blood T cell repertoires in COVID-19. Study-wide context: T cells, B-cell-depleted T cells, or PBMCs supplied cDNA or gDNA.

Per the original methods: The assay estimated nucleated cells by amplifying reference gene primers. Sequencing was performed with immunoSEQ multiplex PCR; in TCRdb, only in-frame clones are kept and a portion is missing. That table furnishes V, J and clone size, whereas the DNA furnished D and trimming. The top ten clones hold 1.1% to 1.5% of a sample with approximately 70,000 clones, more than 70% of them seen once. The CDR3 contains 12 residues. V was clipped by 2 bases and J by 12 bases, with 11 bases between them. CDR1 and CDR2 from the germline V gene are MDHEN and SYDVKM. The receptor was derived from a human donor in a cohort sampled during active COVID-19. Sequences were obtained from peripheral blood. V is TRBV28 and J is TRBJ2-1, with unresolved D. CDR3 nucleotides: TGTGCCAGCAGTTTAGGGCTCAGTGGGCAGTTCTTC. Protein product: CASSLGLSGQFF.